This T cell receptor beta chain emerged from a study of T cells in Graves' hyperthyroidism and ophthalmopathy. It was RNA transcripts that yielded the amplified TCR beta CDR3 regions. RT-PCR in the first round (using the HTBI primer set) targeted the TCR CDR3. TCRdb ran MiXCR on the multiplex PCR reads and lists one entry per CDR3 protein. Counted here are roughly 700,000 distinct CDR3 sequences, about 18% occurring once; the ten biggest clones make up about a sixth. The length of the CDR3 is 15 residues. With V trimmed by 2 bases and J by 3 bases, 4 bases remained unmatched. Germline-derived CDR1 and CDR2 are SGDLS and YYNGEE.

The origin of this receptor is a man aged 50 to 60 with Graves' hyperthyroidism. Sequencing was done on a sample of blood. The genes are TRBV9 and TRBJ2-1; 8 bases line up with TRBD2. CDR3 protein: CASSVDGRGYNEQFF. The CDR3 DNA sequence: TGTGCCAGCAGCGTCGACGGGAGGGGCTACAATGAGCAGTTCTTC. Combining the CDR3 with reference TRBV9 and TRBJ2-1 gives the whole variable domain DSGVTQTPKHLITATGQRVTLRCSPRSGDLSVYWYQQSLDQGLQFLIQYYNGEERAKGNILERFSAQQFPDLHSELNLSSLELGDSALYFCASSVDGRGYNEQFFGPGTRLTVL.